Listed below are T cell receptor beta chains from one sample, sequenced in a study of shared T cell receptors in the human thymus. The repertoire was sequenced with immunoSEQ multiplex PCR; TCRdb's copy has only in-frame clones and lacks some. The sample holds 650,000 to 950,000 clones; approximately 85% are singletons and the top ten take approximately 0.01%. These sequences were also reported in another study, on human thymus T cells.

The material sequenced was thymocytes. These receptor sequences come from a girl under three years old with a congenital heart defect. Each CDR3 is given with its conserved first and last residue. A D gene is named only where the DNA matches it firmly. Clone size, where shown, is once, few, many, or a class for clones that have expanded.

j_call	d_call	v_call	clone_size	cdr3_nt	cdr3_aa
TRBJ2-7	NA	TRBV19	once	TGTGCCAGCGGGTCCCGGGAATGGGGGACTTACGAGCAGTACTTC	CASGSREWGTYEQYF
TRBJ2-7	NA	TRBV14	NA	TGTGCCAGCAGCCAAGGACAGCCCGACGAGCAGTACTTC	CASSQGQPDEQYF
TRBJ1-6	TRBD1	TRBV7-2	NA	TGTGCCAGCAGTCATGGGGCAGCTGGGACAGGAGACTCACCCCTCCACTTT	CASSHGAAGTGDSPLHF
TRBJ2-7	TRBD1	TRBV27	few	TGTGCCAGCAGCTCCGGGACAGACTCAATCTACGAGCAGTACTTC	CASSSGTDSIYEQYF
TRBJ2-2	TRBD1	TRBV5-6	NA	TGTGCCAGCAGTCATCAGGCTACACCGGGACAGGGTGTCACCGGGGAGCTGTTTTTT	CASSHQATPGQGVTGELFF
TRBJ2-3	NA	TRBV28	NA	TGTGCCAGCAGTTTATGCCTTCAGGGTAGCAGGGCAGATACGCAGTATTTT	CASSLCLQGSRADTQYF
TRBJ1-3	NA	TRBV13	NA	TGTGCCAGCACTCACGCGGCCACCATATATTTT	CASTHAATIYF
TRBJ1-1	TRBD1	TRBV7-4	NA	TGTGCCAGCAGCTCCTGGACAGGCGCTAACACTGAAGCTTTCTTT	CASSSWTGANTEAFF
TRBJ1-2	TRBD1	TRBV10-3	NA	TGTGCCACTTTCTCCACGACAGGGCGAGACTATGGCTACACCTTC	CATFSTTGRDYGYTF
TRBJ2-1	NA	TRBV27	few	TGTGCCAGCAGTTTATGTCTAGCTGTCAATGAGCAGTTCTTC	CASSLCLAVNEQFF
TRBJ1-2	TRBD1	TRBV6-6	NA	TGTGCCAGCAGCCTTTTGACGGGACAGGACTATGGCTACACCTTC	CASSLLTGQDYGYTF
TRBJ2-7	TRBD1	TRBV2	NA	TGTGCCAGCGGAGGGACAGGGACTTACGAGCAGTACTTC	CASGGTGTYEQYF
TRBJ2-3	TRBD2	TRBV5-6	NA	TGTGCCAGCAGTCTTAGCGGGGGGGCCCCTATCACAGATACGCAGTATTTT	CASSLSGGAPITDTQYF
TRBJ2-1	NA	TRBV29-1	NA	TGCAGCGTTGGGGACTGGGACTACAATGAGCAGTTCTTC	CSVGDWDYNEQFF
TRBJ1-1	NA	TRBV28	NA	TGTGCCAGCAGTTACAAGCCTACGGGGGGGGCGGGAACTGAAGCTTTCTTT	CASSYKPTGGAGTEAFF
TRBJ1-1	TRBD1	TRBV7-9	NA	TGTGCCAGCACCCCGATTGAACGGACAGGGGAGTACACTGAAGCTTTCTTT	CASTPIERTGEYTEAFF
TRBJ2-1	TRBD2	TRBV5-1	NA	TGCGCCAGCAGCTTGGTTACTAGCGGGGGACAGCGGCGAACCCCATCGCAGTTCTTC	CASSLVTSGGQRRTPSQFF